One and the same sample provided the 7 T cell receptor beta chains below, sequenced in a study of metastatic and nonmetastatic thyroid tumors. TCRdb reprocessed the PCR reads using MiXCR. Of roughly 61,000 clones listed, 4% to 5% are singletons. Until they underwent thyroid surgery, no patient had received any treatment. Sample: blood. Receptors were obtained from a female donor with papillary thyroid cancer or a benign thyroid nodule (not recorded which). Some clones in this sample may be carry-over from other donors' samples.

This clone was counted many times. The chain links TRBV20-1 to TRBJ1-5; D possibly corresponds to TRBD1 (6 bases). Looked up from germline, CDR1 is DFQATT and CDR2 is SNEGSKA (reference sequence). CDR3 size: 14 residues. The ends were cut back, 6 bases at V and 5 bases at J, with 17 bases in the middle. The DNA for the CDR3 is TGCAGTGCCAGGAGGGGGGATATCTATCAGCCCCAGCATTTT. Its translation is CSARRGDIYQPQHF.

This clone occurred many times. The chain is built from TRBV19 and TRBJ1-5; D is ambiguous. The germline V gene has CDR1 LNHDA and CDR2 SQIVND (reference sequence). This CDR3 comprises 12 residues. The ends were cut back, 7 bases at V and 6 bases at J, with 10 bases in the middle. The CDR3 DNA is TGTGCCAGTACCTCGTTGGGTCAGCCCCAGCATTTT. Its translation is CASTSLGQPQHF.

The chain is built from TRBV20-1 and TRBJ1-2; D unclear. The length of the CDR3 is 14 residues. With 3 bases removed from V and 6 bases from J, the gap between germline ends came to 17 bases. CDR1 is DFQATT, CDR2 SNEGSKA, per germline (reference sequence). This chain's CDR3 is CSARATTVRNGYTF. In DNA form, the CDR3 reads TGCAGTGCTAGGGCAACCACAGTGCGAAATGGCTACACCTTC.

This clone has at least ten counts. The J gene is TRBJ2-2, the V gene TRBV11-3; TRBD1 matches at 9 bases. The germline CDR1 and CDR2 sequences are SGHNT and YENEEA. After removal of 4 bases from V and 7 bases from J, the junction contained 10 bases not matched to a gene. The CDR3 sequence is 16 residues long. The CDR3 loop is CASSSYRGRLGGELFF. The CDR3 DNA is TGTGCCAGCAGCTCGTACAGGGGGCGCCTCGGCGGGGAGCTGTTTTTT.

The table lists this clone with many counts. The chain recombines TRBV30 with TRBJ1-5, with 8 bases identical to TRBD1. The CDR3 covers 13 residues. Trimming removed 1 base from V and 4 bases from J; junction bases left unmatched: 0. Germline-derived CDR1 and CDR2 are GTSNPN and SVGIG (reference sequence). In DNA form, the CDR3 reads TGTGCCTGGAGTGGGACAGGGAATCAGCCCCAGCATTTT. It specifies CAWSGTGNQPQHF.

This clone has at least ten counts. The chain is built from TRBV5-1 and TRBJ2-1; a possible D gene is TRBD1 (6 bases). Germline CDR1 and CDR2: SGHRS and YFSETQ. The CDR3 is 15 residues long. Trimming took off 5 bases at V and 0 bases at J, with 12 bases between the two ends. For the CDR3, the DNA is TGCGCCAGCAGGCTTGGGGACACCTCCTACAATGAGCAGTTCTTC. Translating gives CASRLGDTSYNEQFF.

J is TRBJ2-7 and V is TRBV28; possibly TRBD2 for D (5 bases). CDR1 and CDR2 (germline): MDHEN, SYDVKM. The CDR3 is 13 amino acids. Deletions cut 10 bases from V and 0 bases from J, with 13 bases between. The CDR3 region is CANEGSNSYEQYF. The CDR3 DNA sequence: TGTGCCAATGAGGGATCGAACTCCTACGAGCAGTACTTC.